The table lists the clone carrying this T cell receptor (beta chain) with many counts. This sample stems from a study of shared clonotypes between healthy human individuals. Germline V gives CDR1 MDHEN, CDR2 SYDVKM. The germline V and J ends were trimmed by 6 bases and 2 bases, with 11 bases remaining between them. This CDR3 is built from 14 residues. Execution of the assay was at deep level. Every immunoSEQ plate was one replicate of a subset's evenly spread DNA. Measured with immunoSEQ multiplex PCR; TCRdb has only the in-frame clones, and not every one. The sample records around 700,000 clones, roughly 78% being singletons.

The chain has TRBV28 and TRBJ2-1; D call uncertain. This TCR derives from a woman aged 30 to 39 in good health. Sample: memory CD4+ T cells sorted from blood. Noted subset: CD45RA-negative fraction. The CDR3 loop is CASSVAEPYNEQFF. The CDR3 DNA is TGTGCCAGCAGCGTGGCGGAACCCTACAATGAGCAGTTCTTC. Combining the CDR3 with reference TRBV28 and TRBJ2-1 gives the whole variable domain DVKVTQSSRYLVKRTGEKVFLECVQDMDHENMFWYRQDPGLGLRLIYFSYDVKMKEKGDIPEGYSVSREKKERFSLILESASTNQTSMYLCASSVAEPYNEQFFGPGTRLTVL.